The 12 T cell receptor beta chains listed next were all sequenced from one sample in a study of early T cells in non-severe SARS-CoV-2 infection. Each CDR3 protein gets one entry after TCRdb re-called the 5' RACE reads with MiXCR. The sample holds 55,000 or so distinct CDR3 sequences, roughly 11% seen once. The sequenced sample was whole blood. These receptor sequences come from an adult who was a healthcare worker with PCR-confirmed SARS-CoV-2 infection or an uninfected control (not recorded which).

This clonotype was picked up many times. The genes are TRBV12-3 or TRBV12-4 and TRBJ1-3; 8 positions match TRBD1. This CDR3 comprises 14 residues. With 5 bases clipped from V and 2 bases from J, the junction kept 2 bases outside the gene matches. For the CDR3, the DNA is TGTGCCAGCAGTCTGACAGGGGCTGGAAACACCATATATTTT. Translated, it gives CASSLTGAGNTIYF.

This clonotype was seen many times. The chain has TRBV13 and TRBJ2-7; D not resolved. Germline lookup yields CDR1 PRHDT and CDR2 FYEKMQ (reference sequence). V was cut by 5 bases and J by 2 bases, with 16 bases left in between. There are 15 residues in the CDR3. CDR3 region: CASSPAVGGPYEQYF. The CDR3 bases are TGTGCCAGCAGCCCGGCCGTGGGTGGCCCCTACGAGCAGTACTTC.

This chain joins TRBV11-3 and TRBJ1-1; TRBD1 is a possible D gene (5 bases). Germline V lookup: CDR1 SGHNT, CDR2 YENEEA. V lost 1 base and J 3 bases, leaving 9 bases between the germline ends. The CDR3 runs to 14 residues. The CDR3 reads CASSLAGGDTEAFF. The DNA of the CDR3 is TGTGCCAGCAGCTTAGCGGGAGGGGACACTGAAGCTTTCTTT.

This clonotype was picked up a small number of times. V gene TRBV6-6 combines with J gene TRBJ1-5, with 7 nucleotides matching TRBD1. V shed 4 bases, J shed 4 bases, and the junction held 4 bases outside the gene matches. This CDR3 has 14 residues. In germline, CDR1 is MNHNY, CDR2 SVGAGI (reference sequence). CDR3 protein: CASSSDRENQPQHF. CDR3 DNA: TGTGCCAGCAGTTCCGACAGGGAGAATCAGCCCCAGCATTTT.

The V gene is TRBV29-1, the J gene TRBJ2-3, with 12 bases identical to TRBD2. CDR1 SQVTM and CDR2 ANQGSEA come from the germline V gene. V lost 3 bases to trimming and J lost 2 bases; unmatched junction nucleotides: 3. This CDR3 is 15 amino acids long. In DNA form, the CDR3 reads TGCAGCGTTGAGGGGACTAGCGGGTTCACAGATACGCAGTATTTT. Translating gives CSVEGTSGFTDTQYF.

This clonotype was detected a few times. The chain carries TRBV24-1 and TRBJ2-5, with D maybe TRBD2 (5 bases). Germline V gene data show CDR1 as KGHDR and CDR2 as SFDVKD. The CDR3 is made up of 15 amino acids. Trimming shortened V by 3 bases and J by 2 bases, and 12 bases separated the two germline ends. The CDR3 nucleotides are TGTGCCACCAGTGATAATGAGGGCTTACAAGAGACCCAGTACTTC. The encoded protein is CATSDNEGLQETQYF.

This clonotype was seen at least ten times. The V and J genes are TRBV10-1 and TRBJ2-5, with 9 bases fitting TRBD2. The J segment lost 4 bases and the V segment lost 2 bases, leaving 8 bases of the junction unmatched. Germline CDR1 is WNHNN and CDR2 is SYGVQD (reference sequence). The CDR3 length is 16 residues. The CDR3 DNA reads TGCGCCAGCAGTGAGATAGCGGGAGCGGTGGGAGAGACCCAGTACTTC. Protein: CASSEIAGAVGETQYF.

The CDR3 DNA is TGTGCCAGCAGGGGACAGCCACTCACCGGGGAGCTGTTTTTT. Protein product: CASRGQPLTGELFF. The chain employs TRBV12-3 or TRBV12-4 and TRBJ2-2; the match to TRBD1 covers 7 bases. The junction had 5 bases not matched to a gene; V was cut back by 6 bases and J by 4 bases. The CDR3 covers 14 residues.

This clonotype was seen many times. The chain is built from TRBV6-1 and TRBJ1-1; D ambiguous. CDR1 and CDR2 from the germline V gene are MNHNS and SASEGT. The CDR3 length is 12 residues. The V end lost 6 bases, the J end lost 13 bases, and 18 bases lay between the germline ends. Here the CDR3 reads CASRRADSEVFF. The CDR3 bases are TGTGCCAGCAGGAGGGCGGACTCGGAGGTTTTCTTT.

This clonotype was seen more than once but under ten times. This rearrangement joins TRBV20-1 to TRBJ1-5; D remains unclear. Trimming took off 6 bases at V and 2 bases at J, with 14 bases between the two ends. The CDR3 runs to 14 residues. In germline, CDR1 is DFQATT, CDR2 SNEGSKA (reference sequence). The chain's CDR3 is CSALAIRGNQPQHF. The DNA of the CDR3 is TGCAGTGCCCTAGCGATTCGGGGCAATCAGCCCCAGCATTTT.

V and J are TRBV3-1 and TRBJ1-3; no firm D call. The V gene's germline CDR1 is LGHDT and CDR2 YNNKEL (reference sequence). Trimming pared 3 bases from V and 0 bases from J, leaving 3 bases between. The CDR3 runs 13 residues. CDR3: CASSQGSGNTIYF. For the CDR3, the DNA is TGTGCCAGCAGCCAGGGCTCTGGAAACACCATATATTTT.

This clonotype was counted ten times or more. This chain joins TRBV4-1 and TRBJ1-5; D is ambiguous. The V end lost 0 bases, the J end lost 4 bases, and 7 bases lay between the germline ends. The germline gives CDR1 MGHRA, CDR2 YSYEKL. The CDR3 runs 14 residues. CDR3 loop: CASSQDLGNQPQHF. The CDR3 DNA sequence: TGCGCCAGCAGCCAAGATTTGGGTAATCAGCCCCAGCATTTT.